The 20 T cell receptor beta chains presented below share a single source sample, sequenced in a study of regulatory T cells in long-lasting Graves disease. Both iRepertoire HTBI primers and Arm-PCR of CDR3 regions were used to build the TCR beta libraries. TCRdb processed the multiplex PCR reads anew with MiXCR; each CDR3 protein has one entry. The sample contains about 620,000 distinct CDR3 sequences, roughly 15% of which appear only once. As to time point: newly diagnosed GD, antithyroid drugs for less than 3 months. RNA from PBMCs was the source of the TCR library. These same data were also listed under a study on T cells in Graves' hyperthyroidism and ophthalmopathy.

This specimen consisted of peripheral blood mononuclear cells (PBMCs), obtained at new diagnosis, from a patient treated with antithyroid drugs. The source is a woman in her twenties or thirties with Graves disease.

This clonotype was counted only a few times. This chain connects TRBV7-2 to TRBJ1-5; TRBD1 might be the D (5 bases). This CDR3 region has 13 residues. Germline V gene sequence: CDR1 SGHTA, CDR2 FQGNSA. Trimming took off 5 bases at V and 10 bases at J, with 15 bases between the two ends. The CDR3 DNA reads TGTGCCAGCAGCCAAGGTAGGGGTAACCCCCAGCATTTT. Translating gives CASSQGRGNPQHF. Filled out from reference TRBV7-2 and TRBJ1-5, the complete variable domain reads GAGVSQSPSNKVTEKGKDVELRCDPISGHTALYWYRQSLGQGLEFLIYFQGNSAPDKSGLPSDRFSAERTGGSVSTLTIQRTQQEDSAVYLCASSQGRGNPQHFGDGTRLSIL.

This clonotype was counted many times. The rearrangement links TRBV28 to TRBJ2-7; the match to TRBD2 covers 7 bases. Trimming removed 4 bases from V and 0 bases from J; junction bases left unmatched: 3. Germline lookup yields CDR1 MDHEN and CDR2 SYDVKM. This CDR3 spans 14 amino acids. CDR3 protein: CASSSRERSYEQYF. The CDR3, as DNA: TGTGCCAGCAGTTCGCGGGAGCGCTCCTACGAGCAGTACTTC.

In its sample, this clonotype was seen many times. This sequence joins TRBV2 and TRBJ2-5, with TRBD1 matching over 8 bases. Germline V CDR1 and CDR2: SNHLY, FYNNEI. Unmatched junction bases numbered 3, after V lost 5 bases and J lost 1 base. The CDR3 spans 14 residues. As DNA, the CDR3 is TGTGCCAGCAGTTTCGACAGGGGCCAAGAGACCCAGTACTTC. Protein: CASSFDRGQETQYF.

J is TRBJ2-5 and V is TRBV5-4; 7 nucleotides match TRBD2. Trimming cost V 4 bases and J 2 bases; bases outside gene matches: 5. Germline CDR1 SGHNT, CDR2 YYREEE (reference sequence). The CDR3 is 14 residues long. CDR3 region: CASSGSSGQETQYF. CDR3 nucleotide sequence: TGTGCCAGCAGCGGATCTAGCGGACAAGAGACCCAGTACTTC.

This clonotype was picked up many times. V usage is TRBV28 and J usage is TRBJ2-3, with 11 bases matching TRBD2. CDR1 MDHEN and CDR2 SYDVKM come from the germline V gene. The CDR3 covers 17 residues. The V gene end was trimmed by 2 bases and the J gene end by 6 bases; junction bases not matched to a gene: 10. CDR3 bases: TGTGCCAGCAGTTTAATTCGTCTAGCGGGAGGAGGGGATACGCAGTATTTT. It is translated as CASSLIRLAGGGDTQYF.

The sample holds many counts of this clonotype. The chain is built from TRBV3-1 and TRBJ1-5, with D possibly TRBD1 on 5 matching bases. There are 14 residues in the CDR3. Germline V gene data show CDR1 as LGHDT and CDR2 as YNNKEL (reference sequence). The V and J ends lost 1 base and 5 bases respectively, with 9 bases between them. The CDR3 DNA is TGTGCCAGCAGCCAAGCGTCGGGGGATCAGCCCCAGCATTTT. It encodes CASSQASGDQPQHF. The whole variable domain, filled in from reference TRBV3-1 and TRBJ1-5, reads DTAVSQTPKYLVTQMGNDKSIKCEQNLGHDTMYWYKQDSKKFLKIMFSYNNKELIINETVPNRFSPKSPDKAHLNLHINSLELGDSAVYFCASSQASGDQPQHFGDGTRLSIL.

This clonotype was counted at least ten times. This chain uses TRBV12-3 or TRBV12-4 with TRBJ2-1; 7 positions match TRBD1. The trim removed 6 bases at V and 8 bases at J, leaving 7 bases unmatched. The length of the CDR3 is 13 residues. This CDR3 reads CASSQRGLDEQFF. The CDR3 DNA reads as TGTGCCAGCAGCCAAAGGGGGCTGGATGAGCAGTTCTTC.

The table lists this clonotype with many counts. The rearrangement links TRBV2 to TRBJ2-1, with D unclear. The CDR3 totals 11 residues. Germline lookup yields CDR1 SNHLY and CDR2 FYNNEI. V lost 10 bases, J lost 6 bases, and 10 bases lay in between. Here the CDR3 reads CATTKVNEQFF. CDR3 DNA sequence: TGTGCCACCACGAAAGTCAATGAGCAGTTCTTC.

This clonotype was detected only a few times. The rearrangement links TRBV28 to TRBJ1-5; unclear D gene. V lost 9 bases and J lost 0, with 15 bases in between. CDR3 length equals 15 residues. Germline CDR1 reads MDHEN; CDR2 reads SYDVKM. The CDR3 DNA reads TGTGCCAGTATCCGGGCAGGTTATAGCAATCAGCCCCAGCATTTT. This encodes CASIRAGYSNQPQHF.

The DNA of the CDR3 is TGTGCCAGCAGCTTCAGAACCGGGACAGGGAACACCGGGGAGCTGTTTTTT. Translating it yields CASSFRTGTGNTGELFF. The J gene is TRBJ2-2, the V gene TRBV7-3; 8 bases are shared with TRBD1. This CDR3 region has 17 residues. CDR1 and CDR2 (germline): SGHTA, FQGTGA. V lost 3 bases, J lost 1 base, and 7 bases stayed unmatched.

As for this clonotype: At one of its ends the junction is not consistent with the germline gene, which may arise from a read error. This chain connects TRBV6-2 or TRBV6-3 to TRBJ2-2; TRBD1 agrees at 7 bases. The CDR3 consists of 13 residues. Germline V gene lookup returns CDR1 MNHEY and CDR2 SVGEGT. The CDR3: CASRGSGPGELFF. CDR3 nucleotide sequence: TGCGCCAGCAGGGGGTCGGGGCCCGGGGAGCTGTTTTTT.

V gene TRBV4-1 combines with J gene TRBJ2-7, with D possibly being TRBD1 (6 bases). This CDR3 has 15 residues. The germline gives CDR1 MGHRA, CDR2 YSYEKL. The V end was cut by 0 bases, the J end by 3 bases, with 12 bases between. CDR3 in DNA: TGCGCCAGCAGCCAAGATCAGTGGACAGTCTACGAGCAGTACTTC. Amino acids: CASSQDQWTVYEQYF.

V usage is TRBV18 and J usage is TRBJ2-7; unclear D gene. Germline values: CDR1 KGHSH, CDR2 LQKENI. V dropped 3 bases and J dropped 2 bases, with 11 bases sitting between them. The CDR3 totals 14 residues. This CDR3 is CASSPASRTYEQYF. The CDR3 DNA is TGTGCCAGCTCACCCGCCAGTAGAACCTACGAGCAGTACTTC.

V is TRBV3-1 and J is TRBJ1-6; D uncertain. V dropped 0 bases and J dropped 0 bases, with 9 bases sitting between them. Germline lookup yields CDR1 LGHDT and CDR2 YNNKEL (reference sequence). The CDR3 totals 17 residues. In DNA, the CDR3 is TGTGCCAGCAGCCAAGATTTGGTCAGCTCCTATAATTCACCCCTCCACTTT. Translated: CASSQDLVSSYNSPLHF.

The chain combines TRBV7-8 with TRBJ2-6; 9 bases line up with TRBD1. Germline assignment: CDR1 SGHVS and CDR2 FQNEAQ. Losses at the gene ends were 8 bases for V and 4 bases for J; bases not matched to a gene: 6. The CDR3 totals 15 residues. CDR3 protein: CASLGTGNGANVLTF. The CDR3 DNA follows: TGTGCCAGCCTGGGGACAGGGAACGGGGCCAACGTCCTGACTTTC.

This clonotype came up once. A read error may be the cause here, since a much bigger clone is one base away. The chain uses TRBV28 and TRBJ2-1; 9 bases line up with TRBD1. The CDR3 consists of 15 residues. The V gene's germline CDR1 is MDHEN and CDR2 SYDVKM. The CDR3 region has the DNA TGTGCCGGCAGTCGCTTCCCGGGACAGGGCAATGAGCAGTTCTTC. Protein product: CAGSRFPGQGNEQFF.

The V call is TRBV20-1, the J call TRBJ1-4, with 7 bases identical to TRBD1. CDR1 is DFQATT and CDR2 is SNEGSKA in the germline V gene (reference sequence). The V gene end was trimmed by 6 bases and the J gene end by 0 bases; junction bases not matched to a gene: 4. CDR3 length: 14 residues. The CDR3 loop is CSARQGATNEKLFF. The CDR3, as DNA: TGCAGTGCGAGACAGGGTGCAACTAATGAAAAACTGTTTTTT.

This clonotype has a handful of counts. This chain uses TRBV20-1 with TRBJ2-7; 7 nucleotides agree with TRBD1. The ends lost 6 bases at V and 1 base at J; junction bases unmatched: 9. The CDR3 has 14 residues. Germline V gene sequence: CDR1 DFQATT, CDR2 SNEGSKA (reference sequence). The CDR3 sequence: CSAHRDRASYEQYF. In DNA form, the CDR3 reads TGCAGTGCCCACAGGGACAGAGCATCCTACGAGCAGTACTTC.

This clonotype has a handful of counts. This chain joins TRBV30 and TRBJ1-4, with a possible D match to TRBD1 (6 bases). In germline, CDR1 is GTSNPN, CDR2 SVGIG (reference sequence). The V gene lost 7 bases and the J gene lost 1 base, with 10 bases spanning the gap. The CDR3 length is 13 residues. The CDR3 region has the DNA TGTGCCTACCCACAGGGAACTAATGAAAAACTGTTTTTT. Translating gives CAYPQGTNEKLFF.

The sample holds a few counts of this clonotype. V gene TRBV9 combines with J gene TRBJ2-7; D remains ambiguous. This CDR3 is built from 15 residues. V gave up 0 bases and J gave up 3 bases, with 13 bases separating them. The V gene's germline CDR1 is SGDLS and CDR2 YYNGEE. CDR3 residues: CASSVAPGNIYEQYF. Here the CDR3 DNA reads TGTGCCAGCAGCGTAGCACCAGGAAACATCTACGAGCAGTACTTC.